The rows below give T cell receptor beta chains drawn from one sample of a study of CD4 T cells in relation to SARS-CoV-2 and coronaviruses. Method: immunoSEQ multiplex PCR; TCRdb's copy keeps in-frame clones and lacks some. The sample lists about 37,000 clones; over 75% were seen once. Material: memory CD4+ T cells from PBMCs. The receptors shown here come from an adult with COVID-19. The CDR3 runs from the conserved cysteine through the conserved F or W. Fields, in order: J gene, CDR3 length, V gene, D gene, clone size, CDR3 DNA, CDR3 protein. The D gene is left open where the match is weak. Rows give clone size only sometimes, using once, few, many, or a class for an expanded clone.

j_gene: TRBJ2-7
len: 16
v_gene: TRBV11-2
d_gene: TRBD2
abundance: NA
CDR3nt: TGTGCCAGCAGCTTACCTGGACTAGCGGGCGCCTACGAGCAGTACTTC
CDR3aa: CASSLPGLAGAYEQYF

j_gene: TRBJ2-6
len: 19
v_gene: TRBV2
d_gene: TRBD1
abundance: NA
CDR3nt: TGTGCCAGCAGTAGGATAGGACAGGGGGCTTCCTCTGGGGCCAACGTCCTGACTTTC
CDR3aa: CASSRIGQGASSGANVLTF

j_gene: TRBJ2-7
len: 15
v_gene: TRBV5-1
d_gene: NA
abundance: NA
CDR3nt: TGCGCCAGCAGCTTGGGGTCAGGGTATGTCCACGAGCAGTACTTC
CDR3aa: CASSLGSGYVHEQYF

j_gene: TRBJ2-7
len: 20
v_gene: TRBV27
d_gene: NA
abundance: NA
CDR3nt: TGTGCCAGCAGTTTTCGTTTCCTCGCTGGGGAAACCCAACCTCCCTACGAGCAGTACTTC
CDR3aa: CASSFRFLAGETQPPYEQYF

j_gene: TRBJ2-5
len: 15
v_gene: TRBV2
d_gene: TRBD2
abundance: NA
CDR3nt: TGTGCCAGCAGTGAACAGACTAGCGTCCAAGAGACCCAGTACTTC
CDR3aa: CASSEQTSVQETQYF

j_gene: TRBJ1-5
len: 14
v_gene: TRBV19
d_gene: NA
abundance: NA
CDR3nt: TGTGCCAGTAGTAGTGGGGGGGGGAGACAGCCCCAGCATTTT
CDR3aa: CASSSGGGRQPQHF

j_gene: TRBJ2-3
len: 15
v_gene: TRBV18
d_gene: NA
abundance: NA
CDR3nt: TGTGCCAGCTCACCACCGGGCGGTAGCACAGATACGCAGTATTTT
CDR3aa: CASSPPGGSTDTQYF

j_gene: TRBJ2-2
len: 16
v_gene: TRBV5-1
d_gene: TRBD2
abundance: NA
CDR3nt: TGCGCCAGCGAACTAGCGGGACTCGCGGGCACCGGGGAGCTGTTTTTT
CDR3aa: CASELAGLAGTGELFF

j_gene: TRBJ1-2
len: 13
v_gene: TRBV30
d_gene: NA
abundance: NA
CDR3nt: TGTGCCTGGAGTCCGGACAGTAACTATGGCTACACCTTC
CDR3aa: CAWSPDSNYGYTF

j_gene: TRBJ2-7
len: 15
v_gene: TRBV6-2/TRBV6-3
d_gene: NA
abundance: once
CDR3nt: TGTGCCAGCAGTTACTCGAACCGCAACTCCTACGAGCAGTACTTC
CDR3aa: CASSYSNRNSYEQYF

j_gene: TRBJ2-7
len: 16
v_gene: TRBV19
d_gene: NA
abundance: once
CDR3nt: TGTGCCAGTAGTATAGGGGCGGGGGCCCCAGCTTACGAGCAGTACTTC
CDR3aa: CASSIGAGAPAYEQYF

j_gene: TRBJ2-7
len: 14
v_gene: TRBV6-6
d_gene: TRBD1
abundance: NA
CDR3nt: TGTGCCAGCAGTGAGGGACAGGGGTTCCCCGAGCAGTACTTC
CDR3aa: CASSEGQGFPEQYF

j_gene: TRBJ1-2
len: 15
v_gene: TRBV5-4
d_gene: NA
abundance: NA
CDR3nt: TGTGCCAACAGTCGAGGACAGTTGGGCAACTATGGCTACACCTTC
CDR3aa: CANSRGQLGNYGYTF

j_gene: TRBJ2-2
len: 13
v_gene: TRBV18
d_gene: NA
abundance: NA
CDR3nt: TGTGCCAGCTCACCCGGGAGCGGCGGGGAGCTGTTTTTT
CDR3aa: CASSPGSGGELFF

j_gene: TRBJ1-6
len: 16
v_gene: TRBV9
d_gene: NA
abundance: NA
CDR3nt: TGTGCCAGCAGTGCAGCGATAGACTCCTATAATTCACCCCTCCACTTT
CDR3aa: CASSAAIDSYNSPLHF

j_gene: TRBJ2-7
len: 11
v_gene: TRBV3-1/TRBV3-2
d_gene: NA
abundance: NA
CDR3nt: TGTGCCAGCAGCCACTCGTCCGAGCAGTACTTC
CDR3aa: CASSHSSEQYF

j_gene: TRBJ1-2
len: 13
v_gene: TRBV30
d_gene: NA
abundance: few
CDR3nt: TGTGCCTGGAGATTGAAAGCAGCCTATGGCTACACCTTC
CDR3aa: CAWRLKAAYGYTF

j_gene: TRBJ1-1
len: 14
v_gene: TRBV5-6
d_gene: NA
abundance: NA
CDR3nt: TGTGCCAGCAGCTTTTTCGCATGGAGCACTGAAGCTTTCTTT
CDR3aa: CASSFFAWSTEAFF

j_gene: TRBJ2-7
len: 15
v_gene: TRBV11-2
d_gene: TRBD1
abundance: few
CDR3nt: TGTGCCAGCAGGGACCTCAGACAGGGCTCCTACGAGCAGTACTTC
CDR3aa: CASRDLRQGSYEQYF

j_gene: TRBJ2-3
len: 16
v_gene: TRBV4-1
d_gene: NA
abundance: NA
CDR3nt: TGCGCCAGCAGCCAAGATATCAGGGGGGGTACAGATACGCAGTATTTT
CDR3aa: CASSQDIRGGTDTQYF

j_gene: TRBJ2-3
len: 14
v_gene: TRBV24-1
d_gene: NA
abundance: once
CDR3nt: TGTGCCACTGGGTCCAGGGCTAGCACAGATACGCAGTATTTT
CDR3aa: CATGSRASTDTQYF

j_gene: TRBJ2-3
len: 12
v_gene: TRBV29-1
d_gene: NA
abundance: NA
CDR3nt: TGCAGCGTCCTGAGTCGGGTAGATACGCAGTATTTT
CDR3aa: CSVLSRVDTQYF

j_gene: TRBJ2-5
len: 17
v_gene: TRBV4-2
d_gene: TRBD1
abundance: once
CDR3nt: TGTGCCAGCAGCCAAGGTAGCCGGGGACAGGGTGGAGAGACCCAGTACTTC
CDR3aa: CASSQGSRGQGGETQYF

j_gene: TRBJ2-5
len: 16
v_gene: TRBV15
d_gene: NA
abundance: NA
CDR3nt: TGTGCCACCAGCAGAAATCCCCTGGGGGGCCAAGAGACCCAGTACTTC
CDR3aa: CATSRNPLGGQETQYF

j_gene: TRBJ2-5
len: 16
v_gene: TRBV4-1
d_gene: TRBD2
abundance: NA
CDR3nt: TGCGCCAGCAGCCACACTAGCGGGAGCCCCGGAGAGACCCAGTACTTC
CDR3aa: CASSHTSGSPGETQYF

j_gene: TRBJ1-5
len: 13
v_gene: TRBV30
d_gene: NA
abundance: NA
CDR3nt: TGTGCCTGGAGTCCCCGGGGACGCCAGCCCCAGCATTTT
CDR3aa: CAWSPRGRQPQHF

j_gene: TRBJ2-1
len: 13
v_gene: TRBV10-3
d_gene: TRBD2
abundance: NA
CDR3nt: TGTGCCATCACGACTAGCGGGAGCGATGAGCAGTTCTTC
CDR3aa: CAITTSGSDEQFF

j_gene: TRBJ2-1
len: 15
v_gene: TRBV19
d_gene: TRBD2
abundance: NA
CDR3nt: TGTGCCAGTAGTATAGGAGGGACTAGCAGGAATGAGCAGTTCTTC
CDR3aa: CASSIGGTSRNEQFF

j_gene: TRBJ2-2
len: 14
v_gene: TRBV5-4
d_gene: NA
abundance: NA
CDR3nt: TGTGCCAGCAGCTTGGGACTAGGGAGCGGGGAGCTGTTTTTT
CDR3aa: CASSLGLGSGELFF

j_gene: TRBJ2-2
len: 15
v_gene: TRBV10-1
d_gene: NA
abundance: NA
CDR3nt: TGCGCCAGCAGTGTGGACAGTAACCCCACCGGGGAGCTGTTTTTT
CDR3aa: CASSVDSNPTGELFF

j_gene: TRBJ2-1
len: 22
v_gene: TRBV21-1
d_gene: NA
abundance: NA
CDR3nt: TGTGCCAGCAGCAAAGAGGAGAAGAGCAGGGGAAGACCCTTGGGCTCCTACAATGAGCAGTTCTTC
CDR3aa: CASSKEEKSRGRPLGSYNEQFF

j_gene: TRBJ2-1
len: 11
v_gene: TRBV24-1
d_gene: NA
abundance: NA
CDR3nt: TGTGCCACCAGTGATTTGAATGAGCAGTTCTTC
CDR3aa: CATSDLNEQFF